Listed below are T cell receptor beta chains from one sample, sequenced in a study of technical replicates of blood from several donors. This table comes from immunoSEQ multiplex PCR, and its TCRdb copy is limited to in-frame clones, with some not included. The sample lists about 81,000 clones, approximately 96% seen once, with nearly 0.2% in the top ten. The sequencing input was T cells isolated from PBMCs. All receptors derive from a human donor in good health. Each CDR3 is given with its conserved first and last residue. D genes are given only for firm matches. Not every row has a clone size; where given, it reads once, few, many or a size class.

j_call: TRBJ1-5; v_call: TRBV2; d_call: TRBD1; clone_size: .; cdr3_aa: CASSGQGNQPQHF; cdr3_nt: TGTGCCAGCAGTGGACAGGGAAATCAGCCCCAGCATTTT
j_call: TRBJ1-4; v_call: TRBV30; d_call: .; clone_size: .; cdr3_aa: CAWSVPGLTGEKLFF; cdr3_nt: TGTGCCTGGAGTGTACCCGGACTAACGGGTGAAAAACTGTTTTTT
j_call: TRBJ2-3; v_call: TRBV11-2; d_call: .; clone_size: .; cdr3_aa: CASSSTSGLSRGTQYF; cdr3_nt: TGTGCCAGCAGTTCTACCTCGGGACTTTCCCGGGGTACGCAGTATTTT
j_call: TRBJ2-7; v_call: TRBV6-1; d_call: TRBD1; clone_size: .; cdr3_aa: CASSPSGTGTEQYF; cdr3_nt: TGTGCCAGCAGCCCATCCGGGACAGGGACCGAGCAGTACTTC
j_call: TRBJ1-5; v_call: TRBV18; d_call: .; clone_size: few; cdr3_aa: CASSPRGDQPQHF; cdr3_nt: TGTGCCAGCTCACCACGGGGGGATCAGCCCCAGCATTTT
j_call: TRBJ1-4; v_call: TRBV6-5; d_call: .; clone_size: .; cdr3_aa: CASRTGDSFEKLFF; cdr3_nt: TGTGCCAGCAGAACGGGAGACAGCTTCGAAAAACTGTTTTTT
j_call: TRBJ1-1; v_call: TRBV9; d_call: .; clone_size: .; cdr3_aa: CASSSLGSGGTEAFF; cdr3_nt: TGTGCCAGCAGCTCCCTCGGCTCTGGAGGGACTGAAGCTTTCTTT
j_call: TRBJ1-2; v_call: TRBV14; d_call: .; clone_size: .; cdr3_aa: CASSPREPGYGYTF; cdr3_nt: TGTGCCAGCAGCCCACGGGAACCGGGCTATGGCTACACCTTC
j_call: TRBJ1-2; v_call: TRBV7-9; d_call: .; clone_size: .; cdr3_aa: CASSLELNYGYTF; cdr3_nt: TGTGCCAGCAGCTTAGAACTTAACTATGGCTACACCTTC
j_call: TRBJ2-7; v_call: TRBV4-1; d_call: .; clone_size: once; cdr3_aa: CASSSGTTRSYEQYF; cdr3_nt: TGCGCCAGCAGCTCCGGGACAACCCGCTCCTACGAGCAGTACTTC
j_call: TRBJ2-2; v_call: TRBV2; d_call: TRBD2; clone_size: .; cdr3_aa: CASSDGGGLGTGELFF; cdr3_nt: TGTGCCAGCAGTGACGGGGGGGGCCTCGGCACCGGGGAGCTGTTTTTT
j_call: TRBJ2-7; v_call: TRBV27; d_call: TRBD1; clone_size: .; cdr3_aa: CASSLTPTGVTYEQYF; cdr3_nt: TGTGCCAGCAGCCTTACTCCGACAGGGGTTACCTACGAGCAGTACTTC
j_call: TRBJ2-2; v_call: TRBV19; d_call: TRBD1; clone_size: .; cdr3_aa: CASSPTPGTANTGELFF; cdr3_nt: TGTGCCAGTAGTCCGACCCCCGGGACAGCGAACACCGGGGAGCTGTTTTTT
j_call: TRBJ2-3; v_call: TRBV5-4; d_call: TRBD2; clone_size: .; cdr3_aa: CASSIAGSTDTQYF; cdr3_nt: TGTGCCAGCAGCATAGCGGGAAGCACAGATACGCAGTATTTT
j_call: TRBJ1-6; v_call: TRBV21-1; d_call: .; clone_size: .; cdr3_aa: CASSKEIPAGYNSPLHF; cdr3_nt: TGTGCCAGCAGCAAAGAAATCCCCGCAGGATATAATTCACCCCTCCACTTT
j_call: TRBJ1-4; v_call: TRBV10-3; d_call: .; clone_size: once; cdr3_aa: CAADGDRGINEKLFF; cdr3_nt: TGTGCCGCTGATGGGGACCGGGGGATTAATGAAAAACTGTTTTTT
j_call: TRBJ2-3; v_call: TRBV10-3; d_call: .; clone_size: .; cdr3_aa: CAITREGTDTQYF; cdr3_nt: TGTGCCATCACCAGGGAGGGCACAGATACGCAGTATTTT
j_call: TRBJ1-1; v_call: TRBV27; d_call: .; clone_size: .; cdr3_aa: CASSLLQGLNTEAFF; cdr3_nt: TGTGCCAGCAGTTTATTGCAGGGCTTGAACACTGAAGCTTTCTTT
j_call: TRBJ2-3; v_call: TRBV27; d_call: TRBD1; clone_size: once; cdr3_aa: CASSFGTGLADTQYF; cdr3_nt: TGTGCCAGCAGCTTCGGGACAGGGTTGGCAGATACGCAGTATTTT
j_call: TRBJ2-7; v_call: TRBV2; d_call: .; clone_size: .; cdr3_aa: CASSDGAGQSYEQYF; cdr3_nt: TGTGCCAGCAGTGACGGGGCGGGACAGTCCTACGAGCAGTACTTC
j_call: TRBJ1-5; v_call: TRBV19; d_call: TRBD1; clone_size: .; cdr3_aa: CASSITGGFNQPQHF; cdr3_nt: TGTGCCAGTAGTATAACAGGGGGCTTCAATCAGCCCCAGCATTTT
j_call: TRBJ2-3; v_call: TRBV29-1; d_call: TRBD1; clone_size: once; cdr3_aa: CSVEATGQGADTQYF; cdr3_nt: TGCAGCGTTGAAGCAACGGGACAGGGGGCAGATACGCAGTATTTT
j_call: TRBJ1-2; v_call: TRBV5-6; d_call: TRBD1; clone_size: .; cdr3_aa: CASSQDRGYGYTF; cdr3_nt: TGTGCCAGCAGCCAAGACAGGGGCTATGGCTACACCTTC
j_call: TRBJ2-7; v_call: TRBV6-1; d_call: TRBD1; clone_size: .; cdr3_aa: CASSVYSMGQVNYEQYF; cdr3_nt: TGTGCCAGCAGTGTCTACAGTATGGGACAGGTGAACTACGAGCAGTACTTC
j_call: TRBJ1-1; v_call: TRBV5-6; d_call: .; clone_size: .; cdr3_aa: CASSLPGNTEAFF; cdr3_nt: TGTGCCAGCAGCTTACCGGGGAACACTGAAGCTTTCTTT
j_call: TRBJ1-1; v_call: TRBV7-6; d_call: .; clone_size: .; cdr3_aa: CASLGGGSTEAFF; cdr3_nt: TGTGCCAGCCTGGGCGGGGGTAGTACTGAAGCTTTCTTT
j_call: TRBJ2-2; v_call: TRBV12-5; d_call: TRBD2; clone_size: .; cdr3_aa: CASGSRGLAGTWGTGELFF; cdr3_nt: TGTGCTAGTGGTTCGAGGGGACTAGCGGGGACCTGGGGCACCGGGGAGCTGTTTTTT
j_call: TRBJ2-5; v_call: TRBV5-1; d_call: TRBD2; clone_size: .; cdr3_aa: CASSLAYGGGPSETQYF; cdr3_nt: TGCGCCAGCAGCTTGGCCTATGGGGGAGGGCCTTCAGAGACCCAGTACTTC
j_call: TRBJ2-7; v_call: TRBV5-6; d_call: .; clone_size: once; cdr3_aa: CASSSGGTHEQYF; cdr3_nt: TGTGCCAGCAGCTCCGGCGGGACCCACGAGCAGTACTTC
j_call: TRBJ2-1; v_call: TRBV4-2; d_call: .; clone_size: once; cdr3_aa: CASSQERGGVKSSYNEQFF; cdr3_nt: TGTGCCAGCAGCCAAGAGAGGGGCGGGGTAAAAAGCTCCTACAATGAGCAGTTCTTC
j_call: TRBJ2-7; v_call: TRBV7-9; d_call: .; clone_size: .; cdr3_aa: CASSTAWGRSYEQYF; cdr3_nt: TGTGCCAGCAGCACCGCGTGGGGCAGGTCCTACGAGCAGTACTTC